This TCR beta chain was profiled in a study of regulatory T cells in long-lasting Graves disease. This clonotype was seen a few times. CDR3 regions were amplified by Arm-PCR using iRepertoire HTBI primers to build TCR beta libraries. Each CDR3 protein gets one entry after TCRdb re-called the multiplex PCR reads with MiXCR. Here the sample spans 350,000 to 500,000 distinct CDR3 sequences, roughly a fifth being singletons. Indicated time point: persistent/refractory GD, antithyroid drugs over 5 years with positive TRAb. There was RNA extracted from PBMCs, and the TCR library was made from it. Graves' disease diagnosis used American Thyroid Association guidelines. The receptor was derived from a female donor with Graves disease. The sequencing here drew on peripheral blood mononuclear cells (PBMCs), taken when the disease was refractory, from a patient treated with antithyroid drugs.

CDR3 residues: CASSGLAGFTDTQYF. For the CDR3, the DNA is TGTGCCAGCAGTGGACTAGCGGGATTCACAGATACGCAGTATTTT. V is TRBV28 and J is TRBJ2-3, with 12 bases identical to TRBD2. In germline, CDR1 is MDHEN, CDR2 SYDVKM. The V gene end was trimmed by 5 bases and the J gene end by 2 bases; junction bases not matched to a gene: 2. There are 15 residues in the CDR3.